This TCR beta chain was sequenced for a study of CD8 T cells in ankylosing spondylitis. Germline CDR1 and CDR2: MNHEY and SVGAGI. Trimming cost V 2 bases and J 0 bases, with 14 bases left between them. CDR3 length equals 17 residues. General observations from the study: Significantly higher representation of disease-linked clones was reported for matched ankylosing spondylitis synovial fluid.

This clonotype was seen ten or more times. Its antigen is undetermined. Making use of molecular barcodes, quantitative 5'-RACE generated TCR beta libraries. TCRdb reprocessed the 5' RACE reads with MiXCR, giving one entry per CDR3 protein. The data hold about 300,000 distinct CDR3 sequences, with roughly 10% observed a single time. Sequenced input: blood, either unsorted or a sorted T cell fraction (not recorded which). V usage is TRBV6-5 and J usage is TRBJ1-3; possible D gene TRBD1, 5 bases. This receptor was taken from a female donor with ankylosing spondylitis or in good health (not recorded which). CDR3 residues: CASSYRQGLDSGNTIYF. The CDR3 region has the DNA TGTGCCAGCAGTTACCGGCAGGGACTTGACTCTGGAAACACCATATATTTT.